The source of this T cell receptor (beta chain) is a study of blood T cell repertoires in COVID-19. Study summary: Sites across the United States, Italy and Spain contributed samples from acute and convalescent COVID-19. The cDNA or gDNA used as material had been derived from T cells, B-cell-depleted T cells, or PBMCs.

In the original workflow: Scientists estimated how many nucleated cells there were by amplifying reference gene primers. Method: immunoSEQ multiplex PCR; TCRdb's copy keeps in-frame clones and lacks some. That table supplies the V and J calls and clone size; D and trimming were determined from the DNA. The data contain about 130,000 clones, around four fifths of them singletons. This CDR3 has 13 residues. Germline V gene sequence: CDR1 SGHTA, CDR2 FQGTGA. The ends were cut back, 1 base at V and 5 bases at J, with 9 bases in the middle. This TCR was sampled from an elderly man with COVID-19, enrolled during active disease. This chain joins TRBV7-3 and TRBJ2-7, with no clear D. Source material: peripheral blood. The CDR3 protein is CASSLSPGDEQYF. CDR3 DNA: TGTGCCAGCAGCTTAAGCCCCGGTGACGAGCAGTACTTC.